Sequencing of this T cell receptor beta chain was carried out in a study of STAT5B mutations in CD4+ large granular lymphocyte leukemia (dated by TCRdb to between 2021 and 2024). Context from the whole study: Among the healthy controls, the CDR3 'QG' motif was associated with a particular HLA allele. The TCRbeta repertoires of CD4+ T-cell large granular lymphocyte leukemia patients were compared with the TCRbeta repertoires of healthy blood donors. Flow cytometry performed on FACSCanto II or FACSVerse showed that the purified fractions had more than 95% purity among lymphocytes.

TCRbeta rearrangements were sequenced from genomic DNA using the immunoSEQ assay at survey resolution. Per the source publication's procedure: In the TCR sequencing data, the lowest productive clonotype frequency that could be detected was 2.59 x 10-5. Analyses included only productive TCRbeta rearrangements, meaning complete and in-frame sequences. The clonality of each sample was calculated as Simpson clonality in the immunoSEQ Analyzer version 3.0. Clones were categorized by frequency as very rare, small, medium, large (1-20%) or hyperexpanded (>20%). OLGA 1.2.3 estimated generation probabilities, VDJtools produced V-gene circos plots, VDJdb was queried for specificities, and GLIPH identified CDR3 motifs. The clones in this table, taken by TCRdb from immuneACCESS, are in-frame only. Not every clone is retained; where verified, under half of the shortfall comes from an unresolved V gene, and the cause of the rest is unknown. The DNA was the basis for D and trimming; V, J and clone size are from that table. Counted in this sample were about 34,000 clones; 74% of them appeared once. Around 1% of the sample belongs to the ten largest clones.

Buffy coats from 35 to 45 blood donors, supplied by the Finnish Red Cross blood service, were used as healthy controls. All TCR-sequenced material derived from peripheral blood: patient blood samples and healthy donor buffy coats. Ficoll-Hypaque gradient centrifugation was used to isolate peripheral blood mononuclear cells. CD4+ cells were magnetically purified from the buffy coats of healthy controls. Genomic DNA was extracted with the Gentra Puregene Cell and Tissue kit and quantified on a Qubit 2.0 fluorometer. The V end loses 3 bases and the J end loses 10 bases, and a stretch of 28 bases separates them. CDR1 and CDR2 (KGHSH, LQKENI) derive from the germline V gene. Inclusive of the bounding cysteine and phenylalanine, the CDR3 is 19 residues long. Only the CDR3 part of the read is kept: 57 bases, read in frame from the first base. Study-wide conclusions, independent of this receptor: The data were not HLA-matched, and the higher clonality in CD4+ T-LGLL than in CD8+ T-LGLL could be due to the relatively small sample size. Main leukemic clonotypes were private to each patient, although approximately 25% appeared at low frequency in other patients' non-leukemic repertoires. Greater clonality appeared to be present in CD4-sorted patient repertoires than in healthy CD4+ repertoires, and the difference was retained after the putative leukemic clones were removed. TRBV06-family usage was enriched among the top patient clones (8/27) compared with healthy controls (2/35).

Worth noting for this clone: No antigen is known for it. Nothing much larger sits one base from this clone, and base qualities are not available.

The sequencing sample was made of CD4+ T cells from blood buffy coats. The rearrangement combines TRBV18 with TRBJ1-6, and possibly TRBD1, on 5 matching bases. The clonotype was recovered from a human donor in good health. The CDR3 is CASSPIPYSGRGGESPLHF. The nucleotide sequence reads TGTGCCAGCTCACCGATCCCCTACTCAGGCCGGGGGGGAGAATCACCCCTCCACTTT.